This TCR beta chain was obtained from a study of T cell responses to AZD1222 COVID-19 vaccine. General study points: Repertoires were obtained only post-peak T cell response. Increased Spike-specific TCR breadth and depth were observed after two AZD1222 doses. The number of AZD1222 recipients seropositive at baseline was only 6 or 7. It should be noted that donors were predominantly white British and more often female, and clonal diversity was possibly underestimated.

Comments on this clone: Its antigen is still unknown.

V was shortened by 8 bases and J by 0 bases, with 8 bases between the two germline ends. CDR1 and CDR2 (germline): MNHEY, SVGAGI. The CDR3 runs to 13 residues. The repertoire was sequenced with immunoSEQ multiplex PCR; TCRdb's copy has only in-frame clones and lacks some. The data contain some 170,000 clones, about 89% of them singletons. The rearrangement links TRBV6-5 to TRBJ1-5; TRBD1 is a possible D gene (6 bases). The sample was peripheral blood, taken on day 0 of AZD1222 vaccination. The sequence came from an adult in good health. The CDR3 is CASRGHSNQPQHF. CDR3 bases: TGTGCCAGCCGGGGACATAGCAATCAGCCCCAGCATTTT.